These 28 T cell receptor beta chains share one sample of origin, sequenced in a study of blood T cell repertoires in COVID-19 (dated by TCRdb to the early 2020s). The library was prepared using the immunoSEQ multiplex PCR assay. This immuneACCESS table, as held by TCRdb, lists in-frame sequences with V and J called but not all clones. Of the missing ones, under half trace to an unresolved V gene in checked studies; the others have no known cause. In all, the sample holds about 370,000 clones, and 75% to 90% of those were seen once. Of the sample, 1% is held by the ten largest clones. The sample taken for sequencing was PBMCs or T cells enriched from blood (not recorded which). The receptors come from a man younger than 35 who had recovered from COVID-19.

The CDR3 coding sequence is TGTGCCAGCAGTTACTCGGAAGTCATGTCTTCTAGCGGGAACTACAATGAGCAGTTCTTC. As protein: CASSYSEVMSSSGNYNEQFF. The rearrangement links TRBV6-2 or TRBV6-3 to TRBJ2-1, with 9 bases that match TRBD2. The germline V gene encodes CDR1 MNHEY and CDR2 SVGEGT. The ends lost 0 bases at V and 3 bases at J; junction bases unmatched: 15. The CDR3 runs 20 residues.

The rearrangement uses TRBV2 and TRBJ1-2; tentatively, D is TRBD1 (5 bases). CDR3 length: 12 residues. Between the trimmed V and J ends, which lost 6 bases and 7 bases, there was a span of 12 bases. Germline V lookup: CDR1 SNHLY, CDR2 FYNNEI. CDR3 loop: CASSQGLLGYTF. For the CDR3, the DNA is TGTGCCAGCAGCCAGGGTCTTCTTGGCTACACCTTC.

This sequence joins TRBV5-1 and TRBJ2-7; 8 bases are shared with TRBD1. The CDR3 is made up of 16 amino acids. CDR1 and CDR2 from the germline V gene are SGHRS and YFSETQ. V lost 0 bases and J lost 0; bases outside the gene matches: 5. Here the CDR3 DNA reads TGCGCCAGCAGCTTGGGAAGGGGGACAGGCTCCTACGAGCAGTACTTC. Translated: CASSLGRGTGSYEQYF. The whole variable domain, filled in from reference TRBV5-1 and TRBJ2-7, reads KAGVTQTPRYLIKTRGQQVTLSCSPISGHRSVSWYQQTPGQGLQFLFEYFSETQRNKGNFPGRFSGRQFSNSRSEMNVSTLELGDSALYLCASSLGRGTGSYEQYFGPGTRLTVT.

The chain uses TRBV29-1 and TRBJ2-7, with unresolved D. The CDR3 is made up of 12 amino acids. V dropped 3 bases and J dropped 7 bases, with 13 bases sitting between them. Germline loops: CDR1 SQVTM, CDR2 ANQGSEA. CDR3 residues: CSVDVFGVEQYF. The CDR3 DNA follows: TGCAGCGTTGACGTCTTCGGAGTTGAGCAGTACTTC.

A single count supports this clone. V usage is TRBV28 and J usage is TRBJ2-7; D perhaps matches TRBD1 (5 bases). Germline CDR1 MDHEN, CDR2 SYDVKM. Trimming took off 4 bases at V and 1 base at J, with 11 bases between the two ends. The CDR3 is 14 residues long. The CDR3 loop is CASSYGDSSYEQYF. The CDR3 DNA sequence: TGTGCCAGCAGTTATGGAGACAGTTCCTACGAGCAGTACTTC.

The V gene is TRBV3-1 (or the pseudogene TRBV3-2), the J gene TRBJ2-5; the D gene is possibly TRBD1 (6 bases). The ends were cut back, 3 bases at V and 1 base at J, with 12 bases in the middle. This CDR3 comprises 15 residues. The germline gives CDR1 LGHDT, CDR2 YNNKEL (reference sequence). The CDR3: CASSHLPGVQETQYF. The CDR3 DNA sequence: TGTGCCAGCAGCCACCTCCCAGGGGTCCAAGAGACCCAGTACTTC.

The CDR3 nucleotides read TGTGCCAGCAGTTTAACATACGCGGGAGGGCCTCGGGAGCAGTACTTC. Encoded protein: CASSLTYAGGPREQYF. This rearrangement joins TRBV27 to TRBJ2-7, with 9 positions matching TRBD2. Losses at the gene ends were 2 bases for V and 7 bases for J; bases not matched to a gene: 12. Germline CDR1 and CDR2: MNHEY and SMNVEV (reference sequence). The CDR3 spans 16 residues.

The chain uses TRBV5-1 and TRBJ1-2; 7 positions match TRBD1. Germline lookup yields CDR1 SGHRS and CDR2 YFSETQ. The CDR3 runs 16 residues. Losses at the gene ends were 3 bases for V and 5 bases for J; bases not matched to a gene: 13. The CDR3 sequence: CASSSYKKQGIYGYTF. DNA of the CDR3: TGCGCCAGCAGCTCTTATAAAAAACAGGGGATTTATGGCTACACCTTC.

This chain connects TRBV7-7 to TRBJ1-1; D not certain. V shed 0 bases and J shed 8 bases, with 13 bases lying between them. Germline CDR1 reads SSHAT; CDR2 reads FNYEAQ (reference sequence). The CDR3 is 14 amino acids. In nucleotides, the CDR3 is TGTGCCAGCAGCTTAGCCTCGGGAGGTCGGGAAGCTTTCTTT. This gives the protein CASSLASGGREAFF. The full variable domain, with the rest looked up from reference TRBV7-7 and TRBJ1-1, is GAGVSQSPRYKVTKRGQDVTLRCDPISSHATLYWYQQALGQGPEFLTYFNYEAQPDKSGLPSDRFSAERPEGSISTLTIQRTEQRDSAMYRCASSLASGGREAFFGQGTRLTVV.

The chain recombines TRBV28 with TRBJ2-5, with D perhaps matching TRBD2 (5 bases). V gave up 1 base and J gave up 6 bases, with 12 bases separating them. The germline V gene encodes CDR1 MDHEN and CDR2 SYDVKM. This CDR3 has 14 residues. The CDR3 spells CASSLYTGTQTQYF. For the CDR3, the DNA is TGTGCCAGCAGTTTATATACGGGAACCCAGACCCAGTACTTC.

The V gene is TRBV9, the J gene TRBJ2-7, with 8 bases identical to TRBD2. This CDR3 comprises 15 residues. The germline gives CDR1 SGDLS, CDR2 YYNGEE. Germline trimming cut 0 bases from V and 2 bases from J; bases unmatched to any gene: 4. This CDR3 is CASSVGLAKAYEQYF. The CDR3 nucleotides read TGTGCCAGCAGCGTAGGACTAGCGAAGGCCTACGAGCAGTACTTC.

The chain has TRBV19 and TRBJ1-1; possible D gene TRBD1, 5 bases. This CDR3 is built from 17 residues. V lost 5 bases to trimming and J lost 3 bases, with 22 bases between them. CDR1 is LNHDA and CDR2 is SQIVND in the germline V gene (reference sequence). CDR3 amino acids: CASSPLPLAGRYTEAFF. The CDR3 bases are TGTGCCAGTAGTCCTCTTCCCCTGGCAGGGAGGTACACTGAAGCTTTCTTT.

The V and J genes are TRBV10-3 and TRBJ2-3, with TRBD2 identical over 11 bases. This CDR3 region has 16 residues. Losses at the gene ends were 10 bases for V and 2 bases for J; bases not matched to a gene: 11. CDR1 ENHRY and CDR2 SYGVKD come from the germline V gene. CDR3 in amino acids: CATMTMTSGATDTQYF. The CDR3 bases are TGTGCCACCATGACCATGACTAGCGGGGCCACAGATACGCAGTATTTT.

J is TRBJ2-1 and V is TRBV4-1; the match to TRBD2 covers 8 bases. After removal of 1 base from V and 6 bases from J, the junction contained 11 bases not matched to a gene. The CDR3 contains 17 residues. Germline V CDR1 and CDR2: MGHRA, YSYEKL. CDR3 sequence (DNA): TGCGCCAGCAGCCAAGTTCGGGGGGGAGGGCCTACCAATGAGCAGTTCTTC. It translates to CASSQVRGGGPTNEQFF.

The count of this clone is one. V usage is TRBV29-1 and J usage is TRBJ2-1, with D possibly TRBD2 on 6 matching bases. There are 13 residues in the CDR3. V was clipped by 7 bases and J by 6 bases, with 16 bases between them. From germline, CDR1 is SQVTM and CDR2 ANQGSEA. CDR3 bases: TGCAGCGCCCAATCCCTAGCGCGCAATGAGCAGTTCTTC. This translates into CSAQSLARNEQFF.

This sequence joins TRBV19 and TRBJ2-5; the D gene is possibly TRBD1 (6 bases). V lost 5 bases, J lost 1 base, and 11 bases lay in between. The germline V gene has CDR1 LNHDA and CDR2 SQIVND (reference sequence). The CDR3 is 14 residues long. CDR3 DNA: TGTGCCAGTAGTTTCTTGGACAGCCAAGAGACCCAGTACTTC. Residues: CASSFLDSQETQYF.

The V call is TRBV7-9, the J call TRBJ1-3; D possibly corresponds to TRBD1 (5 bases). CDR1 is SEHNR, CDR2 FQNEAQ, per germline (reference sequence). The CDR3 has 14 residues. V was shortened by 3 bases and J by 2 bases, with 8 bases between the two germline ends. CDR3 in amino acids: CASSFGGTGNTIYF. The CDR3 coding sequence is TGTGCCAGCAGCTTCGGGGGGACTGGAAACACCATATATTTT.

V and J are TRBV18 and TRBJ2-2; 8 bases align to TRBD1. This CDR3 comprises 15 residues. The germline V gene has CDR1 KGHSH and CDR2 LQKENI. V was clipped by 3 bases and J by 2 bases; unmatched bases: 2. CDR3 DNA sequence: TGTGCCAGCTCACCGGACAGGGCCAACACCGGGGAGCTGTTTTTT. This sequence encodes CASSPDRANTGELFF.

The chain recombines TRBV27 with TRBJ1-2; perhaps TRBD1 as D (5 bases). V dropped 3 bases and J dropped 6 bases, with 14 bases sitting between them. CDR1 is MNHEY and CDR2 is SMNVEV in the germline V gene (reference sequence). CDR3 length: 14 amino acids. DNA for the CDR3: TGTGCCAGCAGTTTTGTCGGGCAGGGAAATGGCTACACCTTC. Translated, it gives CASSFVGQGNGYTF.

CDR3 in amino acids: CASRSQLIWETQYF. The CDR3 DNA is TGTGCCAGCAGATCCCAGTTAATATGGGAGACCCAGTACTTC. The rearrangement joins TRBV13 to TRBJ2-5; D gene uncertain. Germline lookup yields CDR1 PRHDT and CDR2 FYEKMQ (reference sequence). This CDR3 has 14 residues. The V and J ends lost 6 bases and 5 bases respectively, with 16 bases between them.

V and J are TRBV7-2 and TRBJ2-2; possibly TRBD1 for D (5 bases). CDR3 length: 17 amino acids. V was clipped by 1 base and J by 6 bases, with 18 bases between them. Germline CDR1 reads SGHTA; CDR2 reads FQGNSA. The CDR3 DNA follows: TGTGCCAGCAGCTTAGGGCTCGACAGTAACTTGCCCGGGGAGCTGTTTTTT. Protein product: CASSLGLDSNLPGELFF.

The chain links TRBV4-1 to TRBJ1-2, with D maybe TRBD1 (6 bases). This CDR3 has 15 amino acids. Deletions cut 3 bases from V and 5 bases from J, with 16 bases between. Germline CDR1 MGHRA, CDR2 YSYEKL. The CDR3 spells CASSQDPGERYGYTF. DNA of the CDR3: TGCGCCAGCAGCCAGGATCCAGGGGAGAGGTATGGCTACACCTTC.

This chain joins TRBV9 and TRBJ2-1, with 9 bases identical to TRBD2. Germline V gives CDR1 SGDLS, CDR2 YYNGEE. Trimming cost V 0 bases and J 4 bases; bases outside gene matches: 8. This CDR3 contains 17 residues. CDR3 bases: TGTGCCAGCAGCGTAGGAGGCGGGAGGGCCGCATACAATGAGCAGTTCTTC. Protein sequence: CASSVGGGRAAYNEQFF.

This clone was recorded only once. The chain is built from TRBV27 and TRBJ1-2; D unclear. The V end was cut by 3 bases, the J end by 0 bases, with 17 bases between. CDR1 and CDR2 (germline): MNHEY, SMNVEV (reference sequence). CDR3 length: 17 residues. The CDR3 bases are TGTGCCAGCAGTTTTAGCGCCAGATCAATAGCTAACTATGGCTACACCTTC. Its translation: CASSFSARSIANYGYTF.

This sequence joins TRBV21-1 and TRBJ1-1. TRBV21-1 is given as a pseudogene. CDR3 length: 15 residues. CDR3 nucleotides: TGTGCCAGCAGCGGGGGGTGTAATCCGAACACTGAAGCTTTCTTT. This translates into CASSGGCNPNTEAFF.

The rearrangement links TRBV5-1 to TRBJ2-1; 9 bases agree with TRBD1. Germline trimming cut 4 bases from V and 4 bases from J; bases unmatched to any gene: 9. The germline CDR1 and CDR2 sequences are SGHRS and YFSETQ. There are 16 residues in the CDR3. CDR3 bases: TGCGCCAGCAGCAAGGCCCCGGGACAGGGATACAATGAGCAGTTCTTC. Its protein product is CASSKAPGQGYNEQFF. The whole variable domain, remainder taken from reference TRBV5-1 and TRBJ2-1, is KAGVTQTPRYLIKTRGQQVTLSCSPISGHRSVSWYQQTPGQGLQFLFEYFSETQRNKGNFPGRFSGRQFSNSRSEMNVSTLELGDSALYLCASSKAPGQGYNEQFFGPGTRLTVL.

This sequence joins TRBV27 and TRBJ1-5, with D unresolved. The CDR3 contains 16 residues. The V end lost 5 bases, the J end lost 1 base, and 15 bases lay between the germline ends. CDR1 and CDR2 (germline): MNHEY, SMNVEV (reference sequence). CDR3 residues: CASSPTDTISNQPQHF. The CDR3 DNA reads TGTGCCAGCAGTCCCACCGACACGATCAGCAATCAGCCCCAGCATTTT.

At least ten counts were recorded for this clone. This chain links TRBV12-3 or TRBV12-4 with TRBJ1-1; 9 bases agree with TRBD1. V shed 6 bases, J shed 7 bases, and the junction held 6 bases outside the gene matches. CDR3 length: 13 amino acids. The CDR3 sequence is CASSRTGDSEAFF. In nucleotides, the CDR3 is TGTGCCAGCAGCCGGACAGGGGATAGTGAAGCTTTCTTT.